These 32 T cell receptor beta chains came from one sample sequenced in a study of T cells in Graves' hyperthyroidism and ophthalmopathy. Amplified regions were TCR beta CDR3 sequences from RNA transcripts. First-round RT-PCR of the TCR CDR3 relied on the HTBI primer set. TCRdb reprocessed the multiplex PCR reads with MiXCR, giving one entry per CDR3 protein. The sample holds a few hundred thousand distinct CDR3 sequences; around a sixth are singletons and the top ten take around 30%. Sequencing used blood. Receptor source: a woman aged 18-29 years with Graves' hyperthyroidism that later progressed to Graves' ophthalmopathy.

This clonotype was counted many times. V is TRBV20-1 and J is TRBJ2-5, with unresolved D. V was clipped by 6 bases and J by 5 bases, with 13 bases between them. The CDR3 is made up of 12 amino acids. Looked up from germline, CDR1 is DFQATT and CDR2 is SNEGSKA (reference sequence). The CDR3 sequence is CSASLNRETQYF. DNA of the CDR3: TGCAGTGCATCGCTAAACCGGGAGACCCAGTACTTC.

This clonotype has a count of ten or more. The chain recombines TRBV3-1 with TRBJ2-5; D remains ambiguous. Germline V gene sequence: CDR1 LGHDT, CDR2 YNNKEL (reference sequence). Trimming removed 2 bases from V and 6 bases from J, with 4 bases in between. The CDR3 runs to 11 residues. CDR3 DNA sequence: TGTGCCAGCAGCCAACAAAAGACCCAGTACTTC. It translates to CASSQQKTQYF.

This clonotype was counted ten times or more. The V gene is TRBV7-2, the J gene TRBJ2-7, with TRBD1 as a possible D gene (5 bases). The CDR3 consists of 14 residues. V lost 2 bases to trimming and J lost 6 bases, with 14 bases between them. Looked up from germline, CDR1 is SGHTA and CDR2 is FQGNSA. CDR3: CASSLSRPQGEQYF. DNA of the CDR3: TGTGCCAGCAGCTTATCGCGCCCCCAGGGCGAGCAGTACTTC.

This clonotype came up a few times. This chain links TRBV19 with TRBJ2-1; 7 bases align to TRBD2. The ends lost 6 bases at V and 6 bases at J; junction bases unmatched: 11. The CDR3 is made up of 15 amino acids. CDR1 LNHDA and CDR2 SQIVND come from the germline V gene (reference sequence). The CDR3: CASRLSREYFNEQFF. CDR3 coding DNA: TGTGCCAGTAGGCTTTCGCGGGAGTATTTCAATGAGCAGTTCTTC.

The rearrangement uses TRBV7-9 and TRBJ2-7; the match to TRBD2 covers 10 bases. J gave up 6 bases and V 0 bases, and 5 bases lay outside the gene matches. Germline CDR1 is SEHNR and CDR2 is FQNEAQ (reference sequence). This CDR3 contains 15 residues. Written as DNA, the CDR3 is TGTGCCAGCAGCTTAGCCGCGGCTAGCGGGGGCGAGCAGTACTTC. Protein product: CASSLAAASGGEQYF.

The DNA of the CDR3 is TGTGCCAGCAGCCCGGATGGACAGAGTTCCACTGAAGCTTTCTTT. Its protein product is CASSPDGQSSTEAFF. The rearrangement uses TRBV5-8 and TRBJ1-1; the D gene is possibly TRBD1 (6 bases). Germline V lookup: CDR1 SGHTS, CDR2 YDEGEE. The CDR3 is 15 amino acids. The V end lost 4 bases, the J end lost 4 bases, and 17 bases lay between the germline ends.

In its sample, this clonotype was seen many times. V usage is TRBV12-3 or TRBV12-4 and J usage is TRBJ2-2, with D maybe TRBD2 (6 bases). Trimming took off 3 bases at V and 5 bases at J, with 7 bases between the two ends. The CDR3 is 13 amino acids. The chain's CDR3 is CASSFGGTGELFF. For the CDR3, the DNA is TGTGCCAGCAGTTTTGGGGGGACCGGGGAGCTGTTTTTT.

This CDR3 reads CATSGDSSNTGELFF. CDR3 coding DNA: TGTGCCACCAGCGGTGACAGCTCGAACACCGGGGAGCTGTTTTTT. The rearrangement joins TRBV15 to TRBJ2-2, with TRBD1 as a possible D gene (5 bases). Trimming took 5 bases from V and 0 from J, leaving 10 bases between them. The CDR3 length is 15 residues. Germline lookup yields CDR1 LNHNV and CDR2 YYDKDF (reference sequence).

This clonotype occurred many times. J is TRBJ2-6 and V is TRBV20-1, with 10 positions matching TRBD2. The ends lost 1 base at V and 12 bases at J; junction bases unmatched: 15. The CDR3 has 17 amino acids. Germline V gene sequence: CDR1 DFQATT, CDR2 SNEGSKA (reference sequence). CDR3 sequence reads: CSARGQAGGRFSSVLTF. The CDR3 DNA reads as TGCAGTGCTAGAGGGCAAGCGGGAGGGAGATTCTCCTCCGTCCTGACTTTC.

There are many counts of this clonotype. The CDR3 nucleotides are TGCAGTGCTAGAGGGGACATAGAGCGGTCTCCTAACAATGAGCAGTTCTTC. Encoded protein: CSARGDIERSPNNEQFF. This chain uses TRBV20-1 with TRBJ2-1; D is perhaps TRBD1 (6 bases). Germline V gene sequence: CDR1 DFQATT, CDR2 SNEGSKA (reference sequence). This CDR3 is built from 17 residues. With 1 base removed from V and 5 bases from J, the gap between germline ends came to 21 bases.

This chain connects TRBV5-5 to TRBJ1-5, with a possible D match to TRBD1 (5 bases). V lost 1 base and J lost 2, with 10 bases in between. CDR3 size: 15 residues. CDR1 and CDR2 (germline): SGHKS, YYEKEE (reference sequence). The CDR3 nucleotides read TGTGCCAGCAGCTTGAGTGGGGCCGGCAATCAGCCCCAGCATTTT. Protein product: CASSLSGAGNQPQHF.

This clonotype was detected many times. The V gene is TRBV3-1, the J gene TRBJ2-5; 10 positions match TRBD2. CDR1 is LGHDT, CDR2 YNNKEL, per germline (reference sequence). V lost 0 bases to trimming and J lost 5 bases; unmatched junction nucleotides: 9. This CDR3 region has 17 residues. CDR3 DNA: TGTGCCAGCAGCCAAGATCTAGCGGGAGTACGGAGGGAGACCCAGTACTTC. Its protein product is CASSQDLAGVRRETQYF.

This clonotype showed up just once. A much larger clone is a single base away; this may be a read error. The chain has TRBV29-1 and TRBJ2-5; D possibly corresponds to TRBD2 (6 bases). This CDR3 comprises 13 residues. In germline, CDR1 is SQVTM, CDR2 ANQGSEA. Trimming stripped 4 bases from V and 3 bases from J, with 12 bases between. CDR3 coding DNA: TGCAGCGTTGGAACGGGGGAAGAAGAGACCCAGTACTTC. This translates into CSVGTGEEETQYF.

This clonotype was counted ten times or more. The V and J genes are TRBV7-2 and TRBJ2-7, with D uncertain. The CDR3 has 17 amino acids. Per the germline V gene, CDR1 is SGHTA and CDR2 is FQGNSA. V shed 4 bases and J shed 1 base, with 20 bases lying between them. CDR3 sequence reads: CASSSPPTKPLSYEQYF. CDR3 coding DNA: TGTGCCAGCAGCTCTCCGCCTACTAAGCCCTTATCCTACGAGCAGTACTTC.

This clonotype was recorded a few times. The chain couples TRBV28 to TRBJ2-7; 11 bases match TRBD2. Germline CDR1 MDHEN, CDR2 SYDVKM. This CDR3 has 15 amino acids. V gave up 6 bases and J gave up 4 bases; unmatched junction bases: 8. Here the CDR3 DNA reads TGTGCCAGCAGCCTGGGGGCTAGCGGGAGGTACGAGCAGTACTTC. Its protein is CASSLGASGRYEQYF.

This chain uses TRBV7-9 with TRBJ2-1; 7 bases match TRBD2. The length of the CDR3 is 14 residues. Looked up from germline, CDR1 is SEHNR and CDR2 is FQNEAQ (reference sequence). The junction had 8 bases not matched to a gene; V was cut back by 2 bases and J by 10 bases. This CDR3 reads CASSLTMGGGEQFF. Here the CDR3 DNA reads TGTGCCAGCAGCTTAACTATGGGGGGAGGGGAGCAGTTCTTC. The whole variable domain, remainder taken from reference TRBV7-9 and TRBJ2-1, is DTGVSQNPRHKITKRGQNVTFRCDPISEHNRLYWYRQTLGQGPEFLTYFQNEAQLEKSRLLSDRFSAERPKGSFSTLEIQRTEQGDSAMYLCASSLTMGGGEQFFGPGTRLTVL.

This chain joins TRBV27 and TRBJ1-3; D might be TRBD1 (6 bases). Trimming shortened V by 0 bases and J by 0 bases, and 9 bases separated the two germline ends. This CDR3 is built from 16 residues. Germline CDR1 reads MNHEY; CDR2 reads SMNVEV (reference sequence). CDR3 region: CASSLSGGGSGNTIYF. CDR3 sequence (DNA): TGTGCCAGCAGTTTATCAGGGGGTGGCTCTGGAAACACCATATATTTT.

This clonotype occurred many times. The chain links TRBV7-9 to TRBJ2-7, with no clear D. Germline CDR1 reads SEHNR; CDR2 reads FQNEAQ (reference sequence). The V and J ends lost 0 bases and 1 base respectively, with 10 bases between them. This CDR3 is built from 15 residues. Written as DNA, the CDR3 is TGTGCCAGCAGCTTAGCGGAGAAGATATCCTACGAGCAGTACTTC. It encodes CASSLAEKISYEQYF. Using reference TRBV7-9 and TRBJ2-7 for the parts outside the CDR3, the full variable domain is DTGVSQNPRHKITKRGQNVTFRCDPISEHNRLYWYRQTLGQGPEFLTYFQNEAQLEKSRLLSDRFSAERPKGSFSTLEIQRTEQGDSAMYLCASSLAEKISYEQYFGPGTRLTVT.

This clonotype was counted between two and nine times. Mismatch with germline at one junction end may stem from a read error. The chain recombines TRBV20-1 with TRBJ2-7; 9 bases map to TRBD1. The CDR3 spans 15 residues. The germline gives CDR1 DFQATT, CDR2 SNEGSKA (reference sequence). CDR3 loop: CSARSRDRALFERYF. Written as DNA, the CDR3 is TGCAGTGCTAGGAGCCGGGACAGGGCTCTTTTCGAGCGGTACTTC.

This clonotype was seen many times. This chain connects TRBV28 to TRBJ1-5, with D tentatively TRBD1 (6 bases). CDR1 and CDR2 from the germline V gene are MDHEN and SYDVKM. CDR3 length: 16 amino acids. The V end lost 6 bases, the J end lost 0 bases, and 15 bases lay between the germline ends. CDR3 in DNA: TGTGCCAGCAGCAATGACAGGCCCTCTAGCAATCAGCCCCAGCATTTT. This translates into CASSNDRPSSNQPQHF.

This clonotype was recorded at least ten times. The chain recombines TRBV20-1 with TRBJ1-5, with D unclear. V was cut by 1 base and J by 6 bases, with 16 bases left in between. The CDR3 consists of 15 residues. The germline gives CDR1 DFQATT, CDR2 SNEGSKA (reference sequence). The CDR3 loop reads CSARGLQGPGQPQHF. In nucleotides, the CDR3 is TGCAGTGCTAGAGGGTTACAAGGGCCGGGTCAGCCCCAGCATTTT.

V usage is TRBV6-1 and J usage is TRBJ1-1; 7 positions match TRBD1. V shed 6 bases and J 0 bases; nucleotides not matched to a gene: 1. The CDR3 is 13 residues long. The germline gives CDR1 MNHNS, CDR2 SASEGT. CDR3 nucleotide sequence: TGTGCCAGCAGAGGGACAGTGAACACTGAAGCTTTCTTT. As protein: CASRGTVNTEAFF.

This clonotype came up many times. The rearrangement uses TRBV29-1 and TRBJ1-1; 8 bases line up with TRBD1. Germline V lookup: CDR1 SQVTM, CDR2 ANQGSEA. V lost 7 bases, J lost 1 base, and 8 bases stayed unmatched. The CDR3 consists of 14 residues. The chain's CDR3 is CSGSEGQANTEAFF. Here the CDR3 DNA reads TGCAGCGGATCGGAGGGACAGGCGAACACTGAAGCTTTCTTT.

This clonotype showed up just a few times. The J gene is TRBJ2-4, the V gene TRBV2; possibly TRBD1 or TRBD2 for D (6 bases each). Trimming removed 11 bases at V and 5 bases at J, with 13 bases between. The CDR3 covers 12 residues. CDR1 and CDR2 (germline): SNHLY, FYNNEI. Here the CDR3 reads CAAERGENIQYF. CDR3 DNA: TGTGCCGCAGAAAGGGGGGAAAACATTCAGTACTTC.

The chain carries TRBV12-3 or TRBV12-4 and TRBJ2-5; 9 bases line up with TRBD2. Germline trimming cut 5 bases from V and 2 bases from J; bases unmatched to any gene: 18. This CDR3 is 19 amino acids long. CDR3 region: CASSPELVLAGPPQETQYF. The CDR3 DNA sequence: TGTGCCAGCAGTCCCGAACTCGTCCTAGCGGGACCCCCACAAGAGACCCAGTACTTC.

This clonotype was seen ten or more times. The V gene is TRBV28, the J gene TRBJ2-3, with TRBD1 as a possible D gene (6 bases). In germline, CDR1 is MDHEN, CDR2 SYDVKM. CDR3 size: 15 residues. Trimming took 10 bases from V and 1 from J, leaving 18 bases between them. The CDR3 bases are TGTGCCATCAGGGGTACAGGGATCGGCACAGATACGCAGTATTTT. This gives the protein CAIRGTGIGTDTQYF. The full variable domain, in which reference TRBV28 and TRBJ2-3 provide the parts outside the CDR3, is DVKVTQSSRYLVKRTGEKVFLECVQDMDHENMFWYRQDPGLGLRLIYFSYDVKMKEKGDIPEGYSVSREKKERFSLILESASTNQTSMYLCAIRGTGIGTDTQYFGPGTRLTVL.

In its sample, this clonotype was seen many times. The chain uses TRBV2 and TRBJ2-1, with D maybe TRBD2 (5 bases). From germline, CDR1 is SNHLY and CDR2 FYNNEI. The CDR3 loop spans 17 amino acids. V lost 1 base and J 4 bases, leaving 17 bases between the germline ends. CDR3 sequence: CASSEETALGPYNEQFF. CDR3 bases: TGTGCCAGCAGTGAAGAAACGGCACTAGGGCCATACAATGAGCAGTTCTTC.

This clonotype was detected many times. V usage is TRBV2 and J usage is TRBJ1-1; maybe TRBD1 (6 bases). This CDR3 is built from 13 residues. V lost 7 bases and J 2 bases, leaving 11 bases between the germline ends. Germline loops: CDR1 SNHLY, CDR2 FYNNEI. The CDR3 bases are TGTGCCAGCAAAAGGACAGAAAACACTGAAGCTTTCTTT. It encodes CASKRTENTEAFF.

This clonotype was found many times. The chain is built from TRBV28 and TRBJ1-6; 9 positions match TRBD1. The germline V gene encodes CDR1 MDHEN and CDR2 SYDVKM. The CDR3 covers 15 residues. The V segment lost 4 bases and the J segment 7 bases; nucleotides outside the gene matches: 5. The CDR3 region has the DNA TGTGCCAGCAGTTCCCAGACAGGGGGGAATTCACCCCTCCACTTT. It translates to CASSSQTGGNSPLHF.

The rearrangement joins TRBV9 to TRBJ1-6, with D perhaps TRBD1 (5 bases). V lost 1 base and J 7 bases, leaving 12 bases between the germline ends. Germline CDR1 reads SGDLS; CDR2 reads YYNGEE. The CDR3 extends over 15 amino acids. CDR3 in DNA: TGTGCCAGCAGCGTATATGGGGGAATAAATTCACCCCTCCACTTT. The encoded protein is CASSVYGGINSPLHF.

The chain is built from TRBV20-1 and TRBJ2-1; TRBD2 might be the D (7 bases). Trimming stripped 5 bases from V and 3 bases from J, with 17 bases between. This CDR3 region has 15 residues. Germline V gene sequence: CDR1 DFQATT, CDR2 SNEGSKA (reference sequence). CDR3 sequence: CSAYGGGGVYNEQFF. The DNA of the CDR3 is TGCAGTGCTTACGGAGGGGGGGGTGTCTACAATGAGCAGTTCTTC.

In this sample, this clonotype turned up a few times. The chain couples TRBV11-2 to TRBJ1-3; D uncertain. This CDR3 spans 12 amino acids. Germline V gene data show CDR1 as SGHAT and CDR2 as FQNNGV. Trimming removed 5 bases from V and 7 bases from J, with 9 bases in between. The CDR3 loop reads CASSMNTNTIYF. In nucleotides, the CDR3 is TGTGCCAGCAGCATGAATACCAACACCATATATTTT.